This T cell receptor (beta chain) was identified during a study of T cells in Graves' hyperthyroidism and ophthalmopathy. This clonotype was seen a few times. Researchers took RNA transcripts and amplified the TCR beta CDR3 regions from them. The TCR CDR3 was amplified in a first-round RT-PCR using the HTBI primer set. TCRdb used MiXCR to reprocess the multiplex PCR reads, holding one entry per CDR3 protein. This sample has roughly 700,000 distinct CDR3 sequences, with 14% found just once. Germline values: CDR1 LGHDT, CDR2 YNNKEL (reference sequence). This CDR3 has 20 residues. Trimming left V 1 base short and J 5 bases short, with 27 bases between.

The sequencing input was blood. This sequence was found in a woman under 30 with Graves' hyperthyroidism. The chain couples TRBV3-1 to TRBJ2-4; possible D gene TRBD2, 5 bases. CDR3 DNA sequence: TGTGCCAGCAGCCAAGCGGAATGGGAGTGGCCTCCACCCCCCGAAAACATTCAGTACTTC. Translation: CASSQAEWEWPPPPENIQYF. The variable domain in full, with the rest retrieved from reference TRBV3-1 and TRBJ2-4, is DTAVSQTPKYLVTQMGNDKSIKCEQNLGHDTMYWYKQDSKKFLKIMFSYNNKELIINETVPNRFSPKSPDKAHLNLHINSLELGDSAVYFCASSQAEWEWPPPPENIQYFGAGTRLSVL.